This T cell receptor (beta chain) was found in a study of cytomegalovirus exposure and HLA in healthy donors. Study findings and constraints: Presence/absence comparisons presumed near-even sequencing depth among donors. In a later analysis, DRB1 alleles had the most associated TCRs; HLA-C alleles the fewest.

The CDR3 is made up of 14 amino acids. Trimming took 6 bases from V and 1 from J; bases not matched to a gene: 2. Per germline, CDR1 MNHNS and CDR2 SASEGT. Notes on this clone: The antigen remains undetermined.

PCR primers comprised 60 Vbeta and 13 Jbeta primers. Only in-frame clones appear in the TCRdb table, and some are missing; sequencing was by immunoSEQ multiplex PCR. The sample contains roughly 200,000 clones, 80% to 85% of which appear only once. The sample consisted of PBMCs. J is TRBJ2-3 and V is TRBV6-1, with 9 nucleotides matching TRBD2. The receptor comes from a boy aged 2 to 10 in good health and CMV-seronegative. CDR3 region: CASRAGGGTDTQYF. The CDR3 DNA follows: TGTGCCAGCAGGGCGGGGGGGGGCACAGATACGCAGTATTTT.